The entry below describes one TCR beta chain. The data derive from a study of blood T cell repertoires in COVID-19. Generated by immunoSEQ multiplex PCR, the TCRdb table keeps only in-frame clones and is missing some. The sample lists around 300,000 clones, about 86% occurring once. This CDR3 is built from 13 residues. The germline V gene has CDR1 SEHNR and CDR2 FQNEAQ (reference sequence). After removal of 5 bases from V and 6 bases from J, the junction contained 4 bases not matched to a gene. This chain connects TRBV7-9 to TRBJ2-7; the match to TRBD1 covers 10 bases. The receptor was isolated from a woman between 25 and 40 years old who had recovered from COVID-19. The sequenced material came from peripheral blood. CDR3 in DNA: TGTGCCAGCAGCCGACAGGGGGCCCCCGAGCAGTACTTC. Amino acids: CASSRQGAPEQYF.